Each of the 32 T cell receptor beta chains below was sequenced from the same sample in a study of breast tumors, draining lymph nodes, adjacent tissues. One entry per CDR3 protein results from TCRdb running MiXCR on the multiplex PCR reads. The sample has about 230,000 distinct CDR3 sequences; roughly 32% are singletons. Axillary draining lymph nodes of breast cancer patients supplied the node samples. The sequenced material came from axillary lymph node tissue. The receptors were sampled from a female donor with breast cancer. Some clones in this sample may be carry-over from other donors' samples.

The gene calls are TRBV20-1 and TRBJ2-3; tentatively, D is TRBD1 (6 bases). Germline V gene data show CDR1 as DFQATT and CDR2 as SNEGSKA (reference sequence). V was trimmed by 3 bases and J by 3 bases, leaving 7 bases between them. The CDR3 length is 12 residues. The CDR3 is CSASTGTDTQYF. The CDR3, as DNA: TGCAGTGCTAGTACAGGGACAGATACGCAGTATTTT.

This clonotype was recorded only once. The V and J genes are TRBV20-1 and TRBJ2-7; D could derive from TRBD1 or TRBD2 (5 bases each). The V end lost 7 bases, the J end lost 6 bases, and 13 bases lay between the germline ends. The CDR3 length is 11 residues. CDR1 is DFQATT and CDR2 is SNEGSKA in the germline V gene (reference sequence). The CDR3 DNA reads TGCAGTGTCCCCGGGGCGGGCGAGCAGTACTTC. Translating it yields CSVPGAGEQYF.

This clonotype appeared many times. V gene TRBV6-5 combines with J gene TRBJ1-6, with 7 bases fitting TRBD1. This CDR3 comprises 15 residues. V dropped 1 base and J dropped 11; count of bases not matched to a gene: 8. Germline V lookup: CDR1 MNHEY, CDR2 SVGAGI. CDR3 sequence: CASSYLRGPEAPLHF. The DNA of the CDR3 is TGTGCCAGCAGTTACTTGAGGGGGCCCGAGGCACCCCTCCACTTT.

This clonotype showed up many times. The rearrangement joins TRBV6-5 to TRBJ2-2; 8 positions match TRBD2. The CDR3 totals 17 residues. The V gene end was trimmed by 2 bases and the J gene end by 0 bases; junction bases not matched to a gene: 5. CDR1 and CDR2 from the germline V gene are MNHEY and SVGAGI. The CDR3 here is CASSYDFGRANTGELFF. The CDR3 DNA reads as TGTGCCAGCAGTTACGACTTCGGGAGGGCGAACACCGGGGAGCTGTTTTTT.

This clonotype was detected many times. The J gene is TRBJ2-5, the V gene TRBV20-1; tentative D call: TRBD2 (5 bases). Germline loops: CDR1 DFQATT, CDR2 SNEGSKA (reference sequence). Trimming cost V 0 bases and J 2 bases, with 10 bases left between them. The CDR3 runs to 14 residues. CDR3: CSARDRTVQETQYF. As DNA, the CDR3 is TGCAGTGCTAGAGACCGGACTGTGCAAGAGACCCAGTACTTC.

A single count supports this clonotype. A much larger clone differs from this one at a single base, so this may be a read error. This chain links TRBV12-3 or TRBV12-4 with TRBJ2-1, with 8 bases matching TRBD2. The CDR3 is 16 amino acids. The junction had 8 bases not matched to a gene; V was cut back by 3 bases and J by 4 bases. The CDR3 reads CASSLTATSAYNEQFF. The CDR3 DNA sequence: TGTGCCAGCAGTTTGACCGCGACTAGCGCTTACAATGAGCAGTTCTTC.

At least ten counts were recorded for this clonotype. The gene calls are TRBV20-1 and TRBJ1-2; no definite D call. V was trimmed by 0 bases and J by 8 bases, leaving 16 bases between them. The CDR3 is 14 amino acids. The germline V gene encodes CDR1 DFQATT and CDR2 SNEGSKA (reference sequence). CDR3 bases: TGCAGTGCTAGAGAACCTCCCAGGCCCTCCGGCTACACCTTC. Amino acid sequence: CSAREPPRPSGYTF.

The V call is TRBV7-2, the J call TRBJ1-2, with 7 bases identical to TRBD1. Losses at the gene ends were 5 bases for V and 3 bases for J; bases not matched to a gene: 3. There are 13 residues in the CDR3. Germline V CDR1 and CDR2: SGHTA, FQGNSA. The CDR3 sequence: CASSATGHYGYTF. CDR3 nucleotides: TGTGCCAGCAGCGCGACAGGGCACTATGGCTACACCTTC.

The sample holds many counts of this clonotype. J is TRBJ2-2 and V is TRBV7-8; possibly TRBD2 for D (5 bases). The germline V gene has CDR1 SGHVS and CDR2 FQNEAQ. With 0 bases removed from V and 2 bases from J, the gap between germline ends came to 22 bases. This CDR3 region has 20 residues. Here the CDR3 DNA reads TGTGCCAGCAGCTTAGCGCTAATTTTCGGGGTTAGGGCTAACACCGGGGAGCTGTTTTTT. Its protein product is CASSLALIFGVRANTGELFF.

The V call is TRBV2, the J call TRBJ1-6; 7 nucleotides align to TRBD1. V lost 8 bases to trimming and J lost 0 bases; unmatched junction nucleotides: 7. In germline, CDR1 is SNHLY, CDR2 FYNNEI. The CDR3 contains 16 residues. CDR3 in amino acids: CASGGQRSSYNSPLHF. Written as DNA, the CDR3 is TGTGCCAGCGGGGGACAGAGGAGCTCCTATAATTCACCCCTCCACTTT.

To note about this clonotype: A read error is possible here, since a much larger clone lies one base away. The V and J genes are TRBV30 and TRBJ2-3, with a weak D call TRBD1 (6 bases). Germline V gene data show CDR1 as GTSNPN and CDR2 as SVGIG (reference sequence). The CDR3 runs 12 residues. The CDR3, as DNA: TGTGCCTGGGGACAGAGCACAGATGCGCAGTATTTT. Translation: CAWGQSTDAQYF.

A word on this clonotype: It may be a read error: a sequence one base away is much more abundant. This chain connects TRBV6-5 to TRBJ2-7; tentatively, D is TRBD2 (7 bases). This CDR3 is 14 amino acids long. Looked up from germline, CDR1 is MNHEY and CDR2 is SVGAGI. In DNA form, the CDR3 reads TGTGCCGGCAGACCAAGGGGGAGGGGTTACGAGCAGTACTTC. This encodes CAGRPRGRGYEQYF.

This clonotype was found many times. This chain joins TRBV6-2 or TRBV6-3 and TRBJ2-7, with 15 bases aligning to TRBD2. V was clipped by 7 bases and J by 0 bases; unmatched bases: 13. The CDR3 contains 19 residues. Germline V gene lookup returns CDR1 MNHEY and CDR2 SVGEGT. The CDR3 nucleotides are TGTGCCAGCACCCAGAGGGGACTAGCGGGAGGTCTTATCTCCTACGAGCAGTACTTC. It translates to CASTQRGLAGGLISYEQYF.

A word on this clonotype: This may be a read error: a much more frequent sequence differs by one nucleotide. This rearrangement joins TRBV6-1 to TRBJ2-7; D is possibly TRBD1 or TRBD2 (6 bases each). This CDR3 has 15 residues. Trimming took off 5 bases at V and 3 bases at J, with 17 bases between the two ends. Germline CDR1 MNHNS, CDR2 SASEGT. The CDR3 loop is CASSQGGRFVYEQYF. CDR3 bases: TGTGCCAGCAGTCAAGGGGGGAGGTTCGTCTACGAGCAGTACTTC.

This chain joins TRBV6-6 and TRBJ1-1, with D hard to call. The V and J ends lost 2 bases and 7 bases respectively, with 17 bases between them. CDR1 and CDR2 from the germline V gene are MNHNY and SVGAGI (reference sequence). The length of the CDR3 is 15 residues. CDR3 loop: CASSYQTSGRSEAFF. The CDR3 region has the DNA TGTGCCAGCAGTTACCAGACGTCGGGCCGTAGTGAAGCTTTCTTT.

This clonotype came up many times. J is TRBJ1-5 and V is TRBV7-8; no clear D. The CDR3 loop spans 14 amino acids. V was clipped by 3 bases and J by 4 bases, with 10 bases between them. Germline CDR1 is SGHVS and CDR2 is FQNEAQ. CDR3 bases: TGTGCCAGCAGCTTTAGTGCGAGGAATCAGCCCCAGCATTTT. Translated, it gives CASSFSARNQPQHF.

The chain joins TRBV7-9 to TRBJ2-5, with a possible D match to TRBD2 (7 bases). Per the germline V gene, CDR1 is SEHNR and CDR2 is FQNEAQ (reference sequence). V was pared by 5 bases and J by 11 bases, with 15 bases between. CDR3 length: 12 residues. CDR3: CASSGGRGDQYF. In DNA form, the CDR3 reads TGTGCCAGCAGCGGGGGGAGGGGGGATCAGTACTTC.

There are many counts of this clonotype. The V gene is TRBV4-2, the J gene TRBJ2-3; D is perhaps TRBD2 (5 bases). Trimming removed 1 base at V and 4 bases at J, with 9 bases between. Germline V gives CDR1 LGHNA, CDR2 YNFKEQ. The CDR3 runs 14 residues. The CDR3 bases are TGTGCCAGCAGCCAAGTGAGCGGTTCAGATACGCAGTATTTT. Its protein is CASSQVSGSDTQYF.

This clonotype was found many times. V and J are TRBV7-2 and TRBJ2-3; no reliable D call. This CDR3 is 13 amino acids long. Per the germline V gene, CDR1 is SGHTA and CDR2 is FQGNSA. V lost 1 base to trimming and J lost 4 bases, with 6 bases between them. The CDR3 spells CASSLGVPDTQYF. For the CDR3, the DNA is TGTGCCAGCAGCTTAGGAGTCCCAGATACGCAGTATTTT.

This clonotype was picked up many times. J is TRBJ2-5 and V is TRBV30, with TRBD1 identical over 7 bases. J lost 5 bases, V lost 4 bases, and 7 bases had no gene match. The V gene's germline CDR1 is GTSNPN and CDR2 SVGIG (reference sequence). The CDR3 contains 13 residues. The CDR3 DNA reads TGTGCCTGGAATACAGGGGAATGGGAGACCCAGTACTTC. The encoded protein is CAWNTGEWETQYF.

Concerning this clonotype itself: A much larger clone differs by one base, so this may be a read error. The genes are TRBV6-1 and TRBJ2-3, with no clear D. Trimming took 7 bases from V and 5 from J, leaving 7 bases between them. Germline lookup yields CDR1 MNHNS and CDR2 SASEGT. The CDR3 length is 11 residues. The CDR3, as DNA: TGTGCCAGCACTGATAGAGATACGCAGTATTTT. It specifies CASTDRDTQYF.

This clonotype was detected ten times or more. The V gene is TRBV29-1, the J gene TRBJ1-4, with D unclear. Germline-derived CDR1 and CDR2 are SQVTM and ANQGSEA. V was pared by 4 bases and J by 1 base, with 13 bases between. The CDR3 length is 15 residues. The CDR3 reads CSVAMGGGTNEKLFF. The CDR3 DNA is TGCAGCGTTGCGATGGGAGGCGGAACTAATGAAAAACTGTTTTTT.

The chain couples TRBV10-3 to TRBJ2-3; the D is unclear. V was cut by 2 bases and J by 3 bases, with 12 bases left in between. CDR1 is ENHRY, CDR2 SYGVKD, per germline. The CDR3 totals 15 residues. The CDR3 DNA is TGTGCCATCAGTGAGGGGCTGAAACTAACAGATACGCAGTATTTT. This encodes CAISEGLKLTDTQYF.

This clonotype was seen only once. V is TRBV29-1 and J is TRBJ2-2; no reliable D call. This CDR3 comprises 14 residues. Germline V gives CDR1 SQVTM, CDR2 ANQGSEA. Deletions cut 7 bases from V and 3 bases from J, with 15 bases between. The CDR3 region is CSAFLSVDTGELFF. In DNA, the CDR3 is TGCAGCGCCTTCTTGTCTGTGGACACCGGGGAGCTGTTTTTT.

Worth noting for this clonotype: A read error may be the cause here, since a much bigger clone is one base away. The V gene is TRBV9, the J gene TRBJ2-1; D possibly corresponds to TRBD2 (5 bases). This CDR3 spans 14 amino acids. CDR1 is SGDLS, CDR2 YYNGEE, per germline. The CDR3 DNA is TGTGCCAGCAGCGTAGGGGCAGACTACAATGAGCAGTCCTTC. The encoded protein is CASSVGADYNEQSF.

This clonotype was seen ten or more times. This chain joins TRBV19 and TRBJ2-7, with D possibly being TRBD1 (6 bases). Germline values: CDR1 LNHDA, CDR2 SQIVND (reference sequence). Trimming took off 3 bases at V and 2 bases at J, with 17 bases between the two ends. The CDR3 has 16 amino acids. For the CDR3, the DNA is TGTGCCAGTAGTATTACCCCGCGTACAGGGACCTACGAGCAGTACTTC. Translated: CASSITPRTGTYEQYF.

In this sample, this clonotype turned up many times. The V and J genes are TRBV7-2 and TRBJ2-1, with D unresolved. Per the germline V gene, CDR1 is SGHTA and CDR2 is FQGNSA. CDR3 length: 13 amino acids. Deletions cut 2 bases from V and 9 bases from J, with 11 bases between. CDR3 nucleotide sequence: TGTGCCAGCAGCTTATCCCCGCAGGCTGAGCAGTTCTTC. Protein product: CASSLSPQAEQFF.

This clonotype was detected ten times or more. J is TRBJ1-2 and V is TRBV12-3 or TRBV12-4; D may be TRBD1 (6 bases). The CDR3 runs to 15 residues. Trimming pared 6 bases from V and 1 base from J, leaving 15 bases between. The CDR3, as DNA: TGTGCCAGCAGCCAACAGGGAACCTATAACTATGGCTACACCTTC. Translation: CASSQQGTYNYGYTF.

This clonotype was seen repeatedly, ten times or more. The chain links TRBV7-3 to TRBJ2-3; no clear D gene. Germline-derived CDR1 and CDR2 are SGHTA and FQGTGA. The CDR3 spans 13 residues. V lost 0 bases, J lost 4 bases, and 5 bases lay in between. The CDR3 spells CASSLTLADTQYF. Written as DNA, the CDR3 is TGTGCCAGCAGCTTAACCCTCGCAGATACGCAGTATTTT.

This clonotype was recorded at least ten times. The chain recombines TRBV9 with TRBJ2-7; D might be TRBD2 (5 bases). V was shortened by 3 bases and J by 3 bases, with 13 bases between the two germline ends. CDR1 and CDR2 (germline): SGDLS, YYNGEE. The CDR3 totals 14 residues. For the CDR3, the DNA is TGTGCCAGCAGCGCACCGGGATCCAACTACGAGCAGTACTTC. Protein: CASSAPGSNYEQYF.

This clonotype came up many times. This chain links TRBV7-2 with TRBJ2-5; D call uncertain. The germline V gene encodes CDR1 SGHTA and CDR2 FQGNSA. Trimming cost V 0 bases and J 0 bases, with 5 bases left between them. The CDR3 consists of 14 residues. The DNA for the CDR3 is TGTGCCAGCAGCTTAGCGGGCCACCAAGAGACCCAGTACTTC. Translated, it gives CASSLAGHQETQYF.

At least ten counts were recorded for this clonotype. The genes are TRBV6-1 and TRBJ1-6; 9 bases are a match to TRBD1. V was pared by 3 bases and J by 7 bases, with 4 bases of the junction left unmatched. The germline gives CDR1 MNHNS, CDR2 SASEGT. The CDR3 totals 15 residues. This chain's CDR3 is CASSDNRGRNSPLHF. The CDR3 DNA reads TGTGCCAGCAGTGATAACAGGGGGCGGAATTCACCCCTCCACTTT.